This T cell receptor beta chain is drawn from a study of T cells in Graves' hyperthyroidism and ophthalmopathy. RNA transcripts served as the template for amplifying TCR beta CDR3 regions. RT-PCR in the first round (using the HTBI primer set) targeted the TCR CDR3. TCRdb re-analysed the multiplex PCR reads in MiXCR, keeping a single row per CDR3 protein. The sample carries hundreds of thousands of distinct CDR3 sequences, about half recorded once. The study's findings and limits: Before onset, by a median of about six months, the model predicted ophthalmopathy. Through a model of 13 V-J features, ophthalmopathy was separated from stable hyperthyroidism.

In the case of this clonotype: Its antigen is not known.

V was trimmed by 7 bases and J by 6 bases, leaving 22 bases between them. The CDR3 totals 16 residues. From germline, CDR1 is SGHRS and CDR2 YFSETQ. The origin of this receptor is a woman in her late teens or twenties with Graves' hyperthyroidism. The chain recombines TRBV5-1 with TRBJ2-2; D is perhaps TRBD1 (5 bases). Material: peripheral blood or thyroid tissue (not recorded which). The CDR3 DNA follows: TGCGCCAGCCGGGTGGTGGCAGGGTCTGGTTCCGGGGAGCTGTTTTTT. Translated, it gives CASRVVAGSGSGELFF.